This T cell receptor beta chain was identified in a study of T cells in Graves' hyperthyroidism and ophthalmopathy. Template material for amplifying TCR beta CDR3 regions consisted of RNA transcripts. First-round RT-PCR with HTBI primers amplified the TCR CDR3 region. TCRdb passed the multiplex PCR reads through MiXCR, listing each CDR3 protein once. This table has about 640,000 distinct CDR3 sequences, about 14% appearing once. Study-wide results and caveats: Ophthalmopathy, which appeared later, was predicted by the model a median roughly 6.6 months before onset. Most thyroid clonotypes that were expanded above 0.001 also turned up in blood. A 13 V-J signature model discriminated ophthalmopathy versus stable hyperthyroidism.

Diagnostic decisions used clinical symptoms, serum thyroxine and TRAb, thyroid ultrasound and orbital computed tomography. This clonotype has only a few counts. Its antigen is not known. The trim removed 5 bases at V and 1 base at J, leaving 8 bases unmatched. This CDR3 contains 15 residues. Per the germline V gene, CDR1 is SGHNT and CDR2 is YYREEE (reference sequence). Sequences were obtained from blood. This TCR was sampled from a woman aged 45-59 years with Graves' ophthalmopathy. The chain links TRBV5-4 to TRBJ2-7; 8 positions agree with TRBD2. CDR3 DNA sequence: TGTGCCAGCAGATCACTAGCGGCTTCTTCCTACGAGCAGTACTTC. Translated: CASRSLAASSYEQYF.